A selection of T cell receptor beta chains follows, all from one sample in a study of T-cell reconstitution after alpha-beta-depleted transplantation in children. TCRdb re-derived calls from the PCR reads in MiXCR, one entry per CDR3 protein. Counted here are about 360,000 distinct CDR3 sequences, roughly 13% occurring once; the ten biggest clones make up 4% to 5.5%. This sample comprised PBMCs, obtained from the stem cell graft. The receptors come from a human donor who donated a stem cell graft to a child with Fanconi anemia. CDR3s include the opening cysteine and the closing phenylalanine or tryptophan. Each record gives: V gene, clone size, CDR3 length, J gene, D gene, CDR3 DNA, CDR3 protein. A D gene is named only where the DNA matches it firmly. Not all rows give a size; the values are once, few, many and, for expanded clones, a class.

>TRBV11-2|.|15|TRBJ2-1|TRBD2
TGTGCCAGCAGCTTAGTCCTAGCGGGGGTCCATGAGCAGTTCTTC
CASSLVLAGVHEQFF
>TRBV20-1|.|14|TRBJ2-1|.
TGCAGTGCTGTCTCTGCTCTCCTATACAATGAGCAGTTCTTC
CSAVSALLYNEQFF
>TRBV10-3|.|14|TRBJ2-3|TRBD1
TGTGCCATCAGCCCACAGGGGGCGAAAGATACGCAGTATTTT
CAISPQGAKDTQYF
>TRBV6-2/TRBV6-3|few|14|TRBJ2-2|.
TGTGCCAGCAATTGGCGGGGAGACACCGGGGAGCTGTTTTTT
CASNWRGDTGELFF
>TRBV7-9|.|15|TRBJ2-7|TRBD1
TGTGCCAGCAGCTCAACCGGGACAGGGGTCTACGAGCAGTACTTC
CASSSTGTGVYEQYF
>TRBV20-1|.|12|TRBJ1-4|.
TGCAGTGCAGTCACAGGAAGTGAAAAACTGTTTTTT
CSAVTGSEKLFF
>TRBV5-1|many|13|TRBJ2-5|.
TGTGCCAGCAGTTTAGAGGGCAGAGAGACCCAGTACTTC
CASSLEGRETQYF
>TRBV6-2/TRBV6-3|few|13|TRBJ2-1|.
TGTGCCAGCAGTAGACAGGCCGGCAATGAGCAGTTCTTC
CASSRQAGNEQFF
>TRBV12-3/TRBV12-4|.|16|TRBJ1-5|TRBD1
TGTGCCAGCAGCCGCTCAGGGGGCCCGGGTCTTCAGCCCCAGCATTTT
CASSRSGGPGLQPQHF
>TRBV6-2/TRBV6-3|medium-sized|14|TRBJ2-3|.
TGTGCCAGCACCCAAGGGGGGGACACAGATACGCAGTATTTT
CASTQGGDTDTQYF
>TRBV7-2|.|13|TRBJ1-4|.
TGTGCCAGCAGCGTGGACAGACCCGAAAAACTGTTTTTT
CASSVDRPEKLFF
>TRBV3-1|many|14|TRBJ2-1|.
TGTGCCAGCAGCCAGTCTGGAGGTTACAATGAGCAGTTCTTC
CASSQSGGYNEQFF